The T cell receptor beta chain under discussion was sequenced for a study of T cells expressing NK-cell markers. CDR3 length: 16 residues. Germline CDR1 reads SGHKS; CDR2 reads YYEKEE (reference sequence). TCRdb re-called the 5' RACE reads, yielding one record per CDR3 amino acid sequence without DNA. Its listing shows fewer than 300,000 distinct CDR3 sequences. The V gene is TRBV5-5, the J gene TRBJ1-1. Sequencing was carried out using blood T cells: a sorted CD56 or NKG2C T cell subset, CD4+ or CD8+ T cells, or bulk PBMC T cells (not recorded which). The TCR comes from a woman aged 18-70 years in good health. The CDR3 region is CASSLGHLLMNTEAFF.